The TCR beta chain described here comes from a study of OX40 agonist ivuxolimab in advanced cancers. The overall study: Every patient in dose escalation had hepatocellular carcinoma, melanoma, renal cell or head and neck cancer.

Repertoires were generated with immunoSEQ multiplex PCR, while TCRdb's copy carries only in-frame clones and drops some. The top ten clones hold under 7% of a sample with 70,000 or so clones, 85% of them seen once. Points from the study as a whole: Expanded clones were, on average, more numerous in CD8+ T cells than in CD4+.

The CDR3 sequence is 13 residues long. Trimming shortened V by 0 bases and J by 3 bases, and 4 bases separated the two germline ends. CDR1 is SGHRS and CDR2 is YFSETQ in the germline V gene. A remark on this clone: Its antigen is currently unknown.

The gene calls are TRBV5-1 and TRBJ1-5, with unresolved D. The sequence derives from an adult with an advanced solid tumor such as melanoma, head and neck, liver or kidney cancer. Material: CD4+ or CD8+ T cells sorted from blood, obtained in a trial of the OX40 agonist ivuxolimab. CDR3 amino acids: CASSLEVNQPQHF. The CDR3 bases are TGCGCCAGCAGCTTGGAAGTCAATCAGCCCCAGCATTTT.